Listed below are T cell receptor beta chains from one sample, sequenced in a study of control samples from healthy donors and cancer patients. Assay used: immunoSEQ multiplex PCR; TCRdb lists only in-frame clones, some missing. The repertoire consists of over 100,000 clones, with just over 90% occurring once and the leading ten covering 2% to 3%. The sequenced sample was blood. The receptors were sampled from a young woman in good health. Each CDR3 is given with its conserved first and last residue.

>TRBV18|TRBJ1-2
CASSPPQALVDGYTF
>TRBV27|TRBJ2-1
CASSTERVARYNEQFF
>TRBV4-2|TRBJ1-2
CASSQDRAPGTNLYGYTF
>TRBV6-5|TRBJ2-5
CASRGTSGLQETQYF
>TRBV15|TRBJ1-1
CATSRDFAGDTEAFF
>TRBV15|TRBJ2-5
CATSSSGYQETQYF
>TRBV7-9|TRBJ1-1
CASSPDRGSAFF
>TRBV19|TRBJ1-4
CASSIRTATNEKLFF
>TRBV14|TRBJ2-7
CASSQAPGPLSEQYF
>TRBV7-9|TRBJ1-6
CASSLEGYISPLHF
>TRBV4-1|TRBJ2-3
CASSLPGTSGDTQYF
>TRBV12-3/TRBV12-4|TRBJ2-1
CAAQRDHYNEQFF
>TRBV11-2|TRBJ2-6
CASSLGNSGANVLTF
>TRBV30|TRBJ2-2
CAWGSVYGGELFF
>TRBV27|TRBJ2-1
CASSVSGNNEQFF
>TRBV5-1|TRBJ1-4
CASSLNPGQPIPATNEKLFF
>TRBV4-2|TRBJ1-1
CASSQDVDTEAFF
>TRBV27|TRBJ1-2
CASKRETGPENYGYTF
>TRBV6-5|TRBJ2-1
CASSQDGGAVNEQFF
>TRBV19|TRBJ2-2
CASRLAGPTGELFF
>TRBV6-5|TRBJ2-5
CASSQTGTQYF
>TRBV6-1|TRBJ1-4
CASSEQGEKLFF
>TRBV4-2|TRBJ2-3
CASSQEAGSKDTQYF
>TRBV3-1/TRBV3-2|TRBJ1-5
CASSQTPGTGGVNQPQHF
>TRBV2|TRBJ2-5
CASTTGTPQGTQYF
>TRBV20-1|TRBJ2-1
CSASLASGSQQFF
>TRBV7-9|TRBJ1-4
CAAGQATNEKLFF
>TRBV3-1/TRBV3-2|TRBJ2-7
CASSQVTGTIYEQYF
>TRBV25-1|TRBJ1-4
CASSDPGGMGKLFF
>TRBV2|TRBJ2-7
CASRDSFYEQYF
>TRBV13|TRBJ2-3
CASSPKGGRGDTQYF
>TRBV12-3/TRBV12-4|TRBJ1-1
CASSRQYTEAFF
>TRBV24-1|TRBJ2-5
CATGDTSGETQYF
>TRBV12-5|TRBJ2-7
CASGLARSGTDNRIYEQYF
>TRBV29-1|TRBJ1-2
CSVEAGTNYGYTF
>TRBV7-2|TRBJ1-5
CASSLSRNQPQHF
>TRBV29-1|TRBJ2-1
CSVGRLALNNEQFF
>TRBV4-2|TRBJ1-1
CASSPRVGAEAFF
>TRBV27|TRBJ2-7
CASSPSRGEQYF
>TRBV12-5|TRBJ1-5
CASGPLIYNQPQHF
>TRBV30|TRBJ2-4
CAWSRTSGGDIQYF
>TRBV6-2/TRBV6-3|TRBJ1-5
CASSYSEDHQPQHF